This TCR beta chain was documented in a study of blood T cell repertoires in COVID-19. Study-wide context: Material from acute and convalescent COVID-19 was sourced from the United States, Italy and Spain.

Sequenced by immunoSEQ multiplex PCR; TCRdb stores in-frame clones only, minus some. The sample holds around 250,000 clones; more than 75% are singletons and the top ten take over 6%. Germline values: CDR1 SGHRS, CDR2 YFSETQ. This CDR3 contains 15 residues. V lost 4 bases and J lost 8, with 21 bases in between. This sequence joins TRBV5-1 and TRBJ1-2; D unclear. The receptor was isolated from a woman aged 70-85 years with active or convalescent COVID-19. Sequenced sample: peripheral blood. This chain's CDR3 is CASSNSGSRTGGYTF. CDR3 in DNA: TGCGCCAGCAGCAACTCAGGATCCCGAACGGGGGGCTACACCTTC. Full variable domain (outside the CDR3, taken from reference TRBV5-1 and TRBJ1-2): KAGVTQTPRYLIKTRGQQVTLSCSPISGHRSVSWYQQTPGQGLQFLFEYFSETQRNKGNFPGRFSGRQFSNSRSEMNVSTLELGDSALYLCASSNSGSRTGGYTFGSGTRLTVV.